This is a list of T cell receptor beta chains from one sample in a study of blood T cell repertoires in COVID-19. Profiled with immunoSEQ multiplex PCR; TCRdb holds only in-frame clones, not every one. The sample includes about 200,000 clones, 88% of them seen just once. Sequencing used peripheral blood. Source of these receptors: a human donor in a cohort sampled during active COVID-19. The CDR3 runs from the conserved cysteine through the conserved F or W. The D gene is left open where the match is weak. Expanded clones are given a class, and other clones once, few, many or no size at all.

TRBV7-8	TRBJ2-7	-	TRBD1	14	TGTGCCAGCAGCTTAGATGGGACAGCCTACGAGCAGTACTTC	CASSLDGTAYEQYF
TRBV7-9	TRBJ2-2	few	TRBD1	15	TGTGCCAGCGGGCACAGGGGGCGCGAACCCGGGGAGCTGTTTTTT	CASGHRGREPGELFF
TRBV27	TRBJ2-7	-	-	13	TGTGCCAGCAGCGGCGGGTACTCCTACGAGCAGTACTTC	CASSGGYSYEQYF
TRBV4-2	TRBJ1-4	-	TRBD1	14	TGTGCCAGCAGCCGCCGGGACAGGAGCGAAAAACTGTTTTTT	CASSRRDRSEKLFF
TRBV9	TRBJ2-3	-	-	15	TGTGCCAGCAGCGTAGATGGGCTTAGCACAGATACGCAGTATTTT	CASSVDGLSTDTQYF
TRBV2	TRBJ2-1	-	-	15	TGTGCCAGCAGTTTAGAAGCGCCCACCTACAATGAGCAGTTCTTC	CASSLEAPTYNEQFF
TRBV25-1	TRBJ1-5	-	-	15	TGTGCCAGTTTACGACTTGATAATAGCAATCAGCCCCAGCATTTT	CASLRLDNSNQPQHF
TRBV4-1	TRBJ2-1	-	-	15	TGCGCCAGCAGCCAAGATGTAGGGGGGGCTAATGAGCAGTTCTTC	CASSQDVGGANEQFF
TRBV7-8	TRBJ2-5	-	TRBD2	15	TGTGCCAGCAGCCCTAGCGGGAGTTTTGGAGAGACCCAGTACTTC	CASSPSGSFGETQYF
TRBV19	TRBJ2-1	-	TRBD1	15	TGTGCCAGTAGTATATTTGGACAGGGCGGCGATGAGCAGTTCTTC	CASSIFGQGGDEQFF
TRBV6-5	TRBJ1-1	-	-	13	TGTGCCAGCAGAGGGGCGGCGAACACTGAAGCTTTCTTT	CASRGAANTEAFF
TRBV5-1	TRBJ2-7	-	TRBD1	14	TGCGCCAGCAGCACCGGGACAGCACCCTACGAGCAGTACTTC	CASSTGTAPYEQYF
TRBV28	TRBJ2-7	-	-	11	TGTGCCAGCAGGGGGGGCTACGAGCAGTACTTC	CASRGGYEQYF
TRBV9	TRBJ2-7	-	-	11	TGTGCCAGCAGCAACGGGGGCGAGCAGTACTTC	CASSNGGEQYF
TRBV30	TRBJ2-1	-	-	14	TGTGCCTGGAGTACCGGTATGGCAAGGGGTGAGCAGTTCTTC	CAWSTGMARGEQFF
TRBV6-4	TRBJ2-3	-	-	16	TGTGCCAGCAGTGTTGAGGGGGGAGGGCCTCCAGATACGCAGTATTTT	CASSVEGGGPPDTQYF
TRBV9	TRBJ2-2	-	-	14	TGTGCCAGCAGCGTAGGGCAGGGCACCGGGGAGCTGTTTTTT	CASSVGQGTGELFF
TRBV15	TRBJ1-3	once	TRBD1	14	TGTGCCACCAGGAAGACAGGGGCTGGAAACACCATATATTTT	CATRKTGAGNTIYF
TRBV5-1	TRBJ2-6	-	-	15	TGCGCCAGCAGCTTACAGGGTTCTGGGGCCAACGTCCTGACTTTC	CASSLQGSGANVLTF
TRBV27	TRBJ2-5	-	TRBD2	16	TGTGCCAGCAGTTTATCGGATCCTAGCGGCCAAGAGACCCAGTACTTC	CASSLSDPSGQETQYF
TRBV19	TRBJ2-7	-	-	18	TGTGCCAGTAGTATCAGGGGCGCGGAGGATCGTAGCTCCTACGAGCAGTACTTC	CASSIRGAEDRSSYEQYF
TRBV30	TRBJ1-2	-	TRBD1	11	TGTGCCTGGGGGGACAGGGATGGCTACACCTTC	CAWGDRDGYTF
TRBV5-5	TRBJ1-5	-	-	14	TGTGCCAGCAGCTTTGGGACAAAGGGTCAGCCCCAGCATTTT	CASSFGTKGQPQHF
TRBV2	TRBJ2-5	-	TRBD2	15	TGTGCCAGCAGTGGACTAGCGGGGGGGCAAGAGACCCAGTACTTC	CASSGLAGGQETQYF
TRBV10-3	TRBJ2-5	-	TRBD1	12	TGTGCCATGGGACAGACACAAGAGACCCAGTACTTC	CAMGQTQETQYF
TRBV6-8	TRBJ2-5	few	TRBD2	15	TGTGCCAGCAAAGGACTAGGATTGTGGGGGGAGACCCAGTACTTC	CASKGLGLWGETQYF
TRBV18	TRBJ2-3	-	-	16	TGTGCCAGCTCACCACCGGGCAGGGGATATGCAGATACGCAGTATTTT	CASSPPGRGYADTQYF
TRBV6-2/TRBV6-3	TRBJ1-2	-	TRBD1	13	TGTGCCAGCAGCGGACAGGTCAACTATGGCTACACCTTC	CASSGQVNYGYTF
TRBV4-1	TRBJ1-2	-	-	15	TGCGCCAGCAGCCAAGATCCCTGGAGGGATTATGGCTACACCTTC	CASSQDPWRDYGYTF
TRBV6-5	TRBJ2-5	-	-	15	TGTGCCAGCAAGTTCCGGGACATTCGAGGAGAGACCCAGTACTTC	CASKFRDIRGETQYF
TRBV24-1	TRBJ2-3	-	TRBD2	15	TGTGCCACCAGTGATTCCAGACGGACTAGCTATACGCAGTATTTT	CATSDSRRTSYTQYF
TRBV5-4	TRBJ1-2	-	TRBD1	15	TGTGCCAGCAGCTTGGTTCGGGCAGGGGGCGATGGCTACACCTTC	CASSLVRAGGDGYTF
TRBV10-2	TRBJ2-5	-	-	13	TGCGCCAGCACGAGGAGTAGAAAAGAGACCCAGTACTTC	CASTRSRKETQYF
TRBV5-8	TRBJ2-2	-	-	14	TGTGCCAGCAGCTTGGGGGGCAAGACCGGGGAGCTGTTTTTT	CASSLGGKTGELFF